The next 7 T cell receptor beta chains were all read from a single sample in a study of OX40 agonist ivuxolimab in advanced cancers. This table comes from immunoSEQ multiplex PCR, and its TCRdb copy is limited to in-frame clones, with some not included. Of approximately 90,000 clones in the sample, 70% to 90% were seen once. The sequences come from CD4+ or CD8+ T cells sorted from blood, collected in a trial of the OX40 agonist ivuxolimab. The receptors originated from an adult with an advanced solid tumor such as melanoma, head and neck, liver or kidney cancer.

The chain links TRBV18 to TRBJ2-1; 12 bases agree with TRBD2. The V segment lost 5 bases and the J segment 7 bases; nucleotides outside the gene matches: 9. The length of the CDR3 is 16 residues. Germline CDR1 and CDR2: KGHSH and LQKENI. CDR3 nucleotides: TGTGCCAGCTCAACGCGACTAGCGGGAGAAGGTAATGAGCAGTTCTTC. Its protein product is CASSTRLAGEGNEQFF.

V is TRBV6-5 and J is TRBJ2-2; no clear D. The V gene lost 7 bases and the J gene lost 0 bases, with 6 bases spanning the gap. Germline values: CDR1 MNHEY, CDR2 SVGAGI. The CDR3 is 13 residues long. The CDR3 protein is CASKRSNTGELFF. The CDR3 nucleotides read TGTGCCAGCAAACGGTCGAACACCGGGGAGCTGTTTTTT.

The chain combines TRBV5-1 with TRBJ1-3; D gene unclear. This CDR3 has 16 amino acids. The V and J ends lost 0 bases and 1 base respectively, with 11 bases between them. Germline V CDR1 and CDR2: SGHRS, YFSETQ. CDR3 residues: CASSLERGPSGNTIYF. The CDR3 region has the DNA TGCGCCAGCAGCTTGGAGAGAGGGCCATCTGGAAACACCATATATTTT. The entire variable domain, with the rest obtained from reference TRBV5-1 and TRBJ1-3, is as follows: KAGVTQTPRYLIKTRGQQVTLSCSPISGHRSVSWYQQTPGQGLQFLFEYFSETQRNKGNFPGRFSGRQFSNSRSEMNVSTLELGDSALYLCASSLERGPSGNTIYFGEGSWLTVV.

This sequence joins TRBV18 and TRBJ2-7; D is uncertain. The germline CDR1 and CDR2 sequences are KGHSH and LQKENI. The germline V and J ends were trimmed by 8 bases and 7 bases, with 18 bases remaining between them. The CDR3 length is 13 residues. As DNA, the CDR3 is TGTGCCAGCCAACAGCAGGCCTCGTGGGAGCAGTACTTC. Translation: CASQQQASWEQYF.

This clone was found a few times. The CDR3 region is CASSSGPEQYF. The CDR3, as DNA: TGCGCCAGCAGCTCGGGCCCAGAGCAGTACTTC. The gene calls are TRBV5-1 and TRBJ2-7; D gene uncertain. V gave up 3 bases and J gave up 7 bases, with 8 bases separating them. The CDR3 is 11 amino acids. The germline CDR1 and CDR2 sequences are SGHRS and YFSETQ.

The V gene is TRBV5-1, the J gene TRBJ2-2, with a possible D match to TRBD1 (5 bases). CDR3 length equals 16 residues. Trimming removed 1 base from V and 5 bases from J, with 15 bases in between. The germline V gene encodes CDR1 SGHRS and CDR2 YFSETQ. The CDR3 sequence: CASSLTTGDLTGELFF. DNA of the CDR3: TGCGCCAGCAGCTTGACCACAGGTGATTTAACCGGGGAGCTGTTTTTT.

The J gene is TRBJ2-1, the V gene TRBV9; unclear D gene. CDR3 length: 14 amino acids. The ends were cut back, 0 bases at V and 13 bases at J, with 17 bases in the middle. CDR1 is SGDLS, CDR2 YYNGEE, per germline. As DNA, the CDR3 is TGTGCCAGCAGCGTAGGAGGTACGGGCGAAGAACAGTTCTTC. Its translation is CASSVGGTGEEQFF.